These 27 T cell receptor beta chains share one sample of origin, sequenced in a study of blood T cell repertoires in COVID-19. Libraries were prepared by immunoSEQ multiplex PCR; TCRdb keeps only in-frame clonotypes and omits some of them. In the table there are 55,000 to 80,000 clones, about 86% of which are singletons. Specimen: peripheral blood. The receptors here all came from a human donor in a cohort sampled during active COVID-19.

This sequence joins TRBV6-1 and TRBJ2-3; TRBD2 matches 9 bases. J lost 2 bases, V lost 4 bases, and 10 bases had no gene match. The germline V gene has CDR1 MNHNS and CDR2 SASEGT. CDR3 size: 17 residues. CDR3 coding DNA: TGTGCCAGCAGTGCAGCCCTAGGCGGGGGGGCCACAGATACGCAGTATTTT. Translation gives CASSAALGGGATDTQYF.

The DNA for the CDR3 is TGTGCCAGCAGTATGACTGCCCGATACCCCTACAATGAGCAGTTCTTC. This codes for CASSMTARYPYNEQFF. The chain combines TRBV25-1 with TRBJ2-1; D is uncertain. Germline CDR1 and CDR2: MGHDK and SYGVNS. V lost 5 bases to trimming and J lost 2 bases, with 16 bases between them. The CDR3 is 16 amino acids.

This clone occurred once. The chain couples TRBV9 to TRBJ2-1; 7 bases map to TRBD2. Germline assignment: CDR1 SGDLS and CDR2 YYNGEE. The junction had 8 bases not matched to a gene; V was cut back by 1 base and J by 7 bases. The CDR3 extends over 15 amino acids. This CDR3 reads CASSVSGTVPNEQFF. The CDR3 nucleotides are TGTGCCAGCAGCGTAAGCGGGACCGTGCCTAATGAGCAGTTCTTC.

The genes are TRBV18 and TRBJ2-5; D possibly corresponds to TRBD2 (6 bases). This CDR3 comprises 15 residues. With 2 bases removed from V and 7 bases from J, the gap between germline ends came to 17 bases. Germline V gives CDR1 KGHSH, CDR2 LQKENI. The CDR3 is CASSPRGGTGGTQYF. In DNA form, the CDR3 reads TGTGCCAGCTCACCAAGAGGAGGCACCGGGGGGACCCAGTACTTC. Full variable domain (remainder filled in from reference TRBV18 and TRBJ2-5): NAGVMQNPRHLVRRRGQEARLRCSPMKGHSHVYWYRQLPEEGLKFMVYLQKENIIDESGMPKERFSAEFPKEGPSILRIQQVVRGDSAAYFCASSPRGGTGGTQYFGPGTRLLVL.

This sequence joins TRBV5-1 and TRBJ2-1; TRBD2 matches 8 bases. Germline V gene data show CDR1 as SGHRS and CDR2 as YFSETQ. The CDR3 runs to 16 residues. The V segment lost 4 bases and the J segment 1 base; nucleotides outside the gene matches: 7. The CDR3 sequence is CASSPFLAGSYNEQFF. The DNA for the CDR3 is TGCGCCAGCAGCCCCTTCCTAGCGGGTTCCTACAATGAGCAGTTCTTC.

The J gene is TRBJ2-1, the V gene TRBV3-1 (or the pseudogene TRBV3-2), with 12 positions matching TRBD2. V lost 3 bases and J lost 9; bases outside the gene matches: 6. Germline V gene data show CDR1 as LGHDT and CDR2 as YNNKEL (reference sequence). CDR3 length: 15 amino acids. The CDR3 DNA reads TGTGCCAGCAGCCAGGGGCTAGCGGGGGGGACTGAGCAGTTCTTC. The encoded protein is CASSQGLAGGTEQFF.

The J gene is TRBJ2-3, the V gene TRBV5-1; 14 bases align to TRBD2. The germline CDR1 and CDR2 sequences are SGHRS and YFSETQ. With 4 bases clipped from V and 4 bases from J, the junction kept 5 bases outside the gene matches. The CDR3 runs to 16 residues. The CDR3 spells CASSPGTSGGSDTQYF. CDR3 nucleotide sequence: TGCGCCAGCAGCCCCGGGACTAGCGGGGGTTCAGATACGCAGTATTTT.

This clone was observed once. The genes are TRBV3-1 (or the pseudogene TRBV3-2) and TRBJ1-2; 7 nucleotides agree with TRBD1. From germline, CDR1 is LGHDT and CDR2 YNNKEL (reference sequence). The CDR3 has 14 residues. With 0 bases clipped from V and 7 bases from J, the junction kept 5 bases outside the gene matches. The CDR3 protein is CASSQDAGGFGYTF. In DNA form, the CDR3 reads TGTGCCAGCAGCCAAGACGCAGGGGGTTTTGGCTACACCTTC.

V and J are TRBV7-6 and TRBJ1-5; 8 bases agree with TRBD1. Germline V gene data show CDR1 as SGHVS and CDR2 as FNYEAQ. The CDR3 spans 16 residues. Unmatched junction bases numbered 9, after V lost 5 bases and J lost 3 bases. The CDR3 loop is CASSQDRDGNNQPQHF. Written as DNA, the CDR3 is TGTGCCAGCAGCCAGGACAGGGACGGAAACAATCAGCCCCAGCATTTT.

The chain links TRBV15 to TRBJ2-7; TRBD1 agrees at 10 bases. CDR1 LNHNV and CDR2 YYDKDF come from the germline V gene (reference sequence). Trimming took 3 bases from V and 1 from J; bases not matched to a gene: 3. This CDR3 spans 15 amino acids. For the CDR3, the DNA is TGTGCCACCAGCAGTGGGGACAGGGGATCCTACGAGCAGTACTTC. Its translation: CATSSGDRGSYEQYF.

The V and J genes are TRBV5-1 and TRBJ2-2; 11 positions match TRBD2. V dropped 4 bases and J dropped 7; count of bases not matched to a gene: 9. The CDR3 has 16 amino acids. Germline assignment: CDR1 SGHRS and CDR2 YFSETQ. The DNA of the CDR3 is TGCGCCAGCAGCCCAACGACTAGCGGGGTTGGCGGGGAGCTGTTTTTT. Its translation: CASSPTTSGVGGELFF. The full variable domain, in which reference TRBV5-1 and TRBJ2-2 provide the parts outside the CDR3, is KAGVTQTPRYLIKTRGQQVTLSCSPISGHRSVSWYQQTPGQGLQFLFEYFSETQRNKGNFPGRFSGRQFSNSRSEMNVSTLELGDSALYLCASSPTTSGVGGELFFGEGSRLTVL.

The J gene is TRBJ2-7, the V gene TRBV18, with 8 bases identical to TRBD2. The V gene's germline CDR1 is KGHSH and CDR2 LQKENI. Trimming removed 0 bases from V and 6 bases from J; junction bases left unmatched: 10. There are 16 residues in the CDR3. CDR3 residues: CASSPPSKRERSEQYF. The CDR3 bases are TGTGCCAGCTCACCACCGTCTAAGCGGGAGAGGAGCGAGCAGTACTTC.

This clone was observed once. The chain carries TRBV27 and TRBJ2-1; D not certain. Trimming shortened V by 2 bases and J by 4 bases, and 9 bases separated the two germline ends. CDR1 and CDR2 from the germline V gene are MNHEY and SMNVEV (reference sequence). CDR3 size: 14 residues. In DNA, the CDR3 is TGTGCCAGCAGTTTAGGCAGGCAATACAATGAGCAGTTCTTC. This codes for CASSLGRQYNEQFF.

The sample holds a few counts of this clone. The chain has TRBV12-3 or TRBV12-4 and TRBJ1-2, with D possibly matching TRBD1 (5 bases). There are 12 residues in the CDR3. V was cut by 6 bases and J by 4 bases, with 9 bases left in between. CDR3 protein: CASSDRPYGYTF. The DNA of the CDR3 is TGTGCCAGCAGCGACAGACCCTATGGCTACACCTTC.

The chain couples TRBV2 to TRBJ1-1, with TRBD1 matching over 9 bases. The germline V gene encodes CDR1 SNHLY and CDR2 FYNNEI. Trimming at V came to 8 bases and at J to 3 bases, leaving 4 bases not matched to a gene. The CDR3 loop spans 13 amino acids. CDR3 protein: CASGGQGDTEAFF. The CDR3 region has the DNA TGTGCCAGCGGGGGACAGGGTGACACTGAAGCTTTCTTT.

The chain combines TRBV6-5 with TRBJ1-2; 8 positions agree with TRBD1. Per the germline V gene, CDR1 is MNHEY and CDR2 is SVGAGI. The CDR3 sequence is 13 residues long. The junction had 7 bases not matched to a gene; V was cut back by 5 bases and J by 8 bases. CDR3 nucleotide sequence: TGTGCCAGCAGTCATCAGGGGGCGAAGGGCTACACCTTC. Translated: CASSHQGAKGYTF.

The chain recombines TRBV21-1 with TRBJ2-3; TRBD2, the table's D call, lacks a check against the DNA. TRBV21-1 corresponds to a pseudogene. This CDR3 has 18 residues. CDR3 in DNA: TGTGCCAGCAGCAAAGCTCCCCTAGCGGGAGGTAACACAGATACGCAGTATTTT. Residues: CASSKAPLAGGNTDTQYF.

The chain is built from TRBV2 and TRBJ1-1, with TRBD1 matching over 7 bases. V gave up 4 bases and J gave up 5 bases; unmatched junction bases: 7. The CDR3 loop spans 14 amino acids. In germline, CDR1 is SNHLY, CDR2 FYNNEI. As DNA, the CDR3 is TGTGCCAGCAGTGGAGGGGGCGCATCAACTGAAGCTTTCTTT. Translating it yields CASSGGGASTEAFF. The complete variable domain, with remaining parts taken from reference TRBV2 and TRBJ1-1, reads EPEVTQTPSHQVTQMGQEVILRCVPISNHLYFYWYRQILGQKVEFLVSFYNNEISEKSEIFDDQFSVERPDGSNFTLKIRSTKLEDSAMYFCASSGGGASTEAFFGQGTRLTVV.

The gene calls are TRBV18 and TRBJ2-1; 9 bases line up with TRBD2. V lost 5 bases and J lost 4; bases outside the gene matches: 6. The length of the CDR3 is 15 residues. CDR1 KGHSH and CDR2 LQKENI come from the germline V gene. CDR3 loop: CASSSSLAGYNEQFF. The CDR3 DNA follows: TGTGCCAGCTCAAGTTCCCTAGCGGGATACAATGAGCAGTTCTTC.

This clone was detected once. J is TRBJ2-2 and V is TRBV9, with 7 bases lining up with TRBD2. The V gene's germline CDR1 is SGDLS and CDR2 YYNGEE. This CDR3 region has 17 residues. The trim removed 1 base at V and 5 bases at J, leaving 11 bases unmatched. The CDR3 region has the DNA TGTGCCAGCAGCGTACTAGCGGCCAGTCTAAGGACCGGGGAGCTGTTTTTT. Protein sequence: CASSVLAASLRTGELFF.

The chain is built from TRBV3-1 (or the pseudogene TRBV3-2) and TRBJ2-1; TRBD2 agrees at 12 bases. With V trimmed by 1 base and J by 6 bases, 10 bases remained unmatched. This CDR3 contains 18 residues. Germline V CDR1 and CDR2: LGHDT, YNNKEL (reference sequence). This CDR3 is CASSQVGSSGGARNEQFF. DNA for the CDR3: TGTGCCAGCAGCCAAGTGGGTTCTAGCGGGGGGGCCCGCAATGAGCAGTTCTTC.

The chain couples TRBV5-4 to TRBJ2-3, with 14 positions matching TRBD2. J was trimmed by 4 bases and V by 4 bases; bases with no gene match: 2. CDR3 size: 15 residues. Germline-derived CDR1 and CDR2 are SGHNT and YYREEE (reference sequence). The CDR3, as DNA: TGTGCCAGCAGCCCGGGACTAGCGGGAGCAGATACGCAGTATTTT. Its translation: CASSPGLAGADTQYF.

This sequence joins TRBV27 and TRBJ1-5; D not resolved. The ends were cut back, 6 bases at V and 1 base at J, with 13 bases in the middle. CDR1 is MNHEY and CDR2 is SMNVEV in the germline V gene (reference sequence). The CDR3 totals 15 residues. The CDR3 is CASRLTTGSNQPQHF. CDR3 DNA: TGTGCCAGCAGGTTAACAACGGGAAGCAATCAGCCCCAGCATTTT.

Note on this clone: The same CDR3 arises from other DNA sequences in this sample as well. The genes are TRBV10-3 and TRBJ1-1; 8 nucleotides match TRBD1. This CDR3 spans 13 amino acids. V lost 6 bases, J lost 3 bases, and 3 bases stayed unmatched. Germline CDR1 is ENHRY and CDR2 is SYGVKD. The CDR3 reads CAIRPTGDTEAFF. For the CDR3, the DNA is TGTGCCATCAGACCGACAGGGGACACTGAAGCTTTCTTT.

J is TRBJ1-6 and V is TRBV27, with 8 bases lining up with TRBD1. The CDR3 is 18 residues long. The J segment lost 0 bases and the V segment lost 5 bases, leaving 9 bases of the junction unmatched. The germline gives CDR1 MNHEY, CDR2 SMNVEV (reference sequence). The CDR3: CASSPQDRVSSYNSPLHF. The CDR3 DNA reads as TGTGCCAGCAGTCCTCAGGACAGGGTAAGCTCCTATAATTCACCCCTCCACTTT.

CDR3 in DNA: TGTGCCAGTAGGGACACCGCTGAAGCTTTCTTT. It encodes CASRDTAEAFF. This sequence joins TRBV2 and TRBJ1-1, with D maybe TRBD1 (6 bases). Looked up from germline, CDR1 is SNHLY and CDR2 is FYNNEI. The CDR3 has 11 residues. The V end lost 9 bases, the J end lost 6 bases, and 11 bases lay between the germline ends.

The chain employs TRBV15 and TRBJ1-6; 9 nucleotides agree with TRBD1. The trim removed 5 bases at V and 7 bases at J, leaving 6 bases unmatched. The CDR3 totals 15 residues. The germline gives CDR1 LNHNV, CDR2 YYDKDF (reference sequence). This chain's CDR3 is CATSRRDRANSPLHF. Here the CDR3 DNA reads TGTGCCACCAGCCGCCGGGACAGGGCGAATTCACCCCTCCACTTT.